This passage covers 16 T cell receptor beta chains from one sample sequenced in a study of cytomegalovirus exposure and HLA in healthy donors. Vbeta (60) and Jbeta (13) primers were used in the PCR. The table came from immunoSEQ multiplex PCR; TCRdb's copy has only in-frame clones and leaves some out. Seen here are roughly 230,000 clones, 80% to 95% observed once, and the top ten hold roughly 1.5%. Sequencing used PBMCs. All receptors derive from a girl aged 2-10 years in good health and CMV-seronegative.

The chain is built from TRBV28 and TRBJ1-1; 8 bases are a match to TRBD1. J lost 10 bases, V lost 6 bases, and 7 bases had no gene match. CDR3 length: 12 residues. Germline V lookup: CDR1 MDHEN, CDR2 SYDVKM. DNA of the CDR3: TGTGCCAGCAGCTCAGGGGGCCGGGGAGCTTTCTTT. It specifies CASSSGGRGAFF.

The rearrangement uses TRBV18 and TRBJ1-5; a possible D gene is TRBD1 (5 bases). With 5 bases removed from V and 0 bases from J, the gap between germline ends came to 17 bases. CDR1 and CDR2 (germline): KGHSH, LQKENI. The CDR3 consists of 17 residues. The CDR3: CASSGDSLLFSNQPQHF. The CDR3, as DNA: TGTGCCAGCTCAGGAGACAGCCTATTATTTAGCAATCAGCCCCAGCATTTT.

This chain joins TRBV6-5 and TRBJ2-3; unclear D gene. Germline CDR1 reads MNHEY; CDR2 reads SVGAGI. This CDR3 has 13 residues. V was shortened by 2 bases and J by 2 bases, with 5 bases between the two germline ends. The CDR3, as DNA: TGTGCCAGCAGTTACGGCCCCACAGATACGCAGTATTTT. Amino acids: CASSYGPTDTQYF.

The chain is built from TRBV19 and TRBJ1-1; D may be TRBD1 (6 bases). V was trimmed by 3 bases and J by 3 bases, leaving 14 bases between them. The CDR3 has 15 amino acids. CDR1 is LNHDA and CDR2 is SQIVND in the germline V gene (reference sequence). CDR3 in DNA: TGTGCCAGTAGTATTCTCGGGGGGCTTGACACTGAAGCTTTCTTT. This encodes CASSILGGLDTEAFF.

This clone was counted a few times. The DNA for the CDR3 is TGTGCCAGCAAACTACAGGGGAGGGAAAAACTGTTTTTT. Protein product: CASKLQGREKLFF. This chain connects TRBV6-6 to TRBJ1-4; 7 positions agree with TRBD1. Germline CDR1 reads MNHNY; CDR2 reads SVGAGI (reference sequence). This CDR3 comprises 13 residues. With V trimmed by 7 bases and J by 8 bases, 7 bases remained unmatched.

The genes are TRBV27 and TRBJ1-2; no definite D call. Germline assignment: CDR1 MNHEY and CDR2 SMNVEV (reference sequence). V lost 0 bases to trimming and J lost 3 bases, with 8 bases between them. The CDR3 consists of 14 residues. CDR3 in amino acids: CASSLSIRHYGYTF. For the CDR3, the DNA is TGTGCCAGCAGTTTATCTATCAGGCACTATGGCTACACCTTC.

The rearrangement uses TRBV29-1 and TRBJ1-1, with a possible D match to TRBD1 (6 bases). The CDR3 is 11 amino acids. V was trimmed by 5 bases and J by 10 bases, leaving 14 bases between them. Germline V gene lookup returns CDR1 SQVTM and CDR2 ANQGSEA. The CDR3 nucleotides are TGCAGCGTTTTACAGGGTCAAGTAGCTTTCTTT. The encoded protein is CSVLQGQVAFF.

The chain uses TRBV13 and TRBJ2-2; a weak D match, TRBD1 (6 bases). V was pared by 4 bases and J by 4 bases, with 10 bases between. CDR3 length: 14 amino acids. Germline CDR1 and CDR2: PRHDT and FYEKMQ (reference sequence). The CDR3 nucleotides are TGTGCCAGCAGCTCTAGACAGGCCACCGGGGAGCTGTTTTTT. It is translated as CASSSRQATGELFF.

V is TRBV2 and J is TRBJ2-3, with D unclear. V lost 8 bases and J lost 0, with 6 bases in between. This CDR3 is built from 12 residues. CDR1 and CDR2 (germline): SNHLY, FYNNEI. The CDR3 sequence is CASSVSTDTQYF. The CDR3 DNA reads as TGTGCCAGCTCCGTAAGCACAGATACGCAGTATTTT. Using reference TRBV2 and TRBJ2-3 for the parts outside the CDR3, the full variable domain is EPEVTQTPSHQVTQMGQEVILRCVPISNHLYFYWYRQILGQKVEFLVSFYNNEISEKSEIFDDQFSVERPDGSNFTLKIRSTKLEDSAMYFCASSVSTDTQYFGPGTRLTVL.

The rearrangement links TRBV7-3 to TRBJ2-7; 7 bases are a match to TRBD2. Germline V gene lookup returns CDR1 SGHTA and CDR2 FQGTGA. V dropped 4 bases and J dropped 0; count of bases not matched to a gene: 6. The CDR3 runs 15 residues. CDR3 sequence: CASSSERGSSYEQYF. In DNA form, the CDR3 reads TGTGCCAGCAGCTCAGAGCGGGGTAGCTCCTACGAGCAGTACTTC.

This sequence joins TRBV4-2 and TRBJ2-7, with a possible D match to TRBD1 (6 bases). The CDR3 is 15 amino acids. The V and J ends lost 0 bases and 3 bases respectively, with 12 bases between them. Per the germline V gene, CDR1 is LGHNA and CDR2 is YNFKEQ. The CDR3 nucleotides read TGTGCCAGCAGCCAAGATGGGGGCAGTCTCTACGAGCAGTACTTC. It is translated as CASSQDGGSLYEQYF.

This rearrangement joins TRBV27 to TRBJ2-7; a weak D match, TRBD1 (7 bases). The V end was cut by 2 bases, the J end by 1 base, with 15 bases between. Germline V gene data show CDR1 as MNHEY and CDR2 as SMNVEV (reference sequence). The CDR3 is 16 amino acids. The CDR3 reads CASSLSRGALSYEQYF. The CDR3 bases are TGTGCCAGCAGTTTAAGCAGGGGGGCCCTTTCCTACGAGCAGTACTTC.

The J gene is TRBJ1-2, the V gene TRBV5-4, with 8 bases matching TRBD1. The CDR3 contains 15 residues. CDR1 and CDR2 from the germline V gene are SGHNT and YYREEE (reference sequence). Germline trimming cut 4 bases from V and 1 base from J; bases unmatched to any gene: 6. CDR3: CASSPTGGSNYGYTF. CDR3 sequence (DNA): TGTGCCAGCAGCCCTACAGGGGGGAGTAACTATGGCTACACCTTC.

The rearrangement links TRBV6-5 to TRBJ1-1; no firm D call. The CDR3 consists of 11 residues. V gave up 6 bases and J gave up 2 bases, with 4 bases separating them. Looked up from germline, CDR1 is MNHEY and CDR2 is SVGAGI. CDR3 DNA sequence: TGTGCCAGCAGATCTAACACTGAAGCTTTCTTT. This translates into CASRSNTEAFF.

The chain couples TRBV27 to TRBJ2-2, with TRBD2 matching 8 bases. The V segment lost 2 bases and the J segment 4 bases; nucleotides outside the gene matches: 6. The CDR3 sequence is 16 residues long. The germline CDR1 and CDR2 sequences are MNHEY and SMNVEV (reference sequence). This CDR3 reads CASSLVASGPTGELFF. The CDR3, as DNA: TGTGCCAGCAGTTTAGTGGCTAGCGGGCCCACCGGGGAGCTGTTTTTT.

The rearrangement links TRBV5-4 to TRBJ1-1; TRBD1 might be the D (5 bases). The germline V and J ends were trimmed by 4 bases and 0 bases, with 10 bases remaining between them. The V gene's germline CDR1 is SGHNT and CDR2 YYREEE (reference sequence). CDR3 size: 14 residues. The CDR3 is CASSGGVLNTEAFF. The CDR3 nucleotides are TGTGCCAGCAGCGGGGGGGTTCTGAACACTGAAGCTTTCTTT.